The clone carrying this T cell receptor beta chain has a count of ten or more. Its target is not known. PCR was performed a second time for about 7 to 12 cycles using a sample-barcoded 5' primer and a J-beta primer mix. MiXCR, applied by TCRdb to the 5' RACE reads, yields one record per CDR3 protein. The sample records about 1.7 million distinct CDR3 sequences, approximately 30% being singletons. The CDR3 consists of 15 residues. Germline V gene lookup returns CDR1 MNHNY and CDR2 SVGAGI (reference sequence). Trimming pared 4 bases from V and 5 bases from J, leaving 17 bases between. Per-sample yields of isolated PBMCs were at least 6 million. This sample was included in a study of blood T cells in healthy people across ages. Overall study context: Per two T cells, about one barcoded beta molecule was captured through template switching.

Findings and caveats of the study: Lack of knowledge of donor CMV status possibly confounded expanded clonotype changes. Among long-lived donors, naive CD4+ cells were more numerous and diversity higher than in aged donors.

This clonotype originated in a woman aged 30 to 39 in good health. The chain has TRBV6-6 and TRBJ2-5; D remains unclear. The sequenced material came from blood. CDR3 sequence: CASSSLTEQAETQYF. The CDR3 region has the DNA TGTGCCAGCAGTTCCCTCACTGAGCAGGCCGAGACCCAGTACTTC.